The 16 T cell receptor beta chains below come from one sample, sequenced in a study of blood T cell repertoires in COVID-19. Repertoires were generated with immunoSEQ multiplex PCR, while TCRdb's copy carries only in-frame clones and drops some. The repertoire includes around 200,000 clones, more than 75% of them detected once, and roughly 5% sits in the top ten. The sequenced sample was peripheral blood. The origin of the receptors is a woman at least 80 years old with acute or convalescent COVID-19.

The chain joins TRBV27 to TRBJ2-1; 9 bases align to TRBD2. Per the germline V gene, CDR1 is MNHEY and CDR2 is SMNVEV (reference sequence). The ends lost 3 bases at V and 6 bases at J; junction bases unmatched: 12. CDR3 length: 17 amino acids. CDR3 DNA: TGTGCCAGCAGTTTGTTGGCGGGAGGGTCTTATCCCAATGAGCAGTTCTTC. It yields the protein CASSLLAGGSYPNEQFF.

This clone was counted once. This chain uses TRBV4-3 with TRBJ1-2; D gene uncertain. V was clipped by 1 base and J by 4 bases, with 16 bases between them. The germline V gene encodes CDR1 LGHNA and CDR2 YSLEER. This CDR3 comprises 16 residues. DNA of the CDR3: TGCGCCAGCAGCCAAGTTGGAGGGAGAGCTAGCTATGGCTACACCTTC. It yields the protein CASSQVGGRASYGYTF.

There are a few counts of this clone. This chain uses TRBV11-2 with TRBJ2-1; TRBD1 might be the D (6 bases). CDR3 length: 15 residues. Germline loops: CDR1 SGHAT, CDR2 FQNNGV. Trimming took off 5 bases at V and 8 bases at J, with 19 bases between the two ends. The CDR3 sequence is CASSTVRQGSHEQFF. In DNA form, the CDR3 reads TGTGCCAGCAGCACGGTAAGGCAGGGGAGTCATGAGCAGTTCTTC.

The rearrangement uses TRBV6-2 or TRBV6-3 and TRBJ2-3; 8 bases match TRBD1. CDR1 MNHEY and CDR2 SVGEGT come from the germline V gene. With V trimmed by 5 bases and J by 0 bases, 7 bases remained unmatched. The CDR3 runs 16 residues. The CDR3 loop reads CASSGPTGASTDTQYF. Written as DNA, the CDR3 is TGTGCCAGCAGTGGGCCGACAGGGGCAAGCACAGATACGCAGTATTTT.

The J gene is TRBJ1-1, the V gene TRBV19; D gene uncertain. Trimming stripped 3 bases from V and 5 bases from J, with 13 bases between. Germline lookup yields CDR1 LNHDA and CDR2 SQIVND (reference sequence). This CDR3 has 14 amino acids. The CDR3 sequence is CASSMEGIRTEAFF. The CDR3 nucleotides are TGTGCCAGTAGTATGGAGGGAATAAGGACTGAAGCTTTCTTT. The complete variable domain, with remaining parts taken from reference TRBV19 and TRBJ1-1, reads DGGITQSPKYLFRKEGQNVTLSCEQNLNHDAMYWYRQDPGQGLRLIYYSQIVNDFQKGDIAEGYSVSREKKESFPLTVTSAQKNPTAFYLCASSMEGIRTEAFFGQGTRLTVV.

The V call is TRBV27, the J call TRBJ2-1; D might be TRBD1 (6 bases). CDR1 MNHEY and CDR2 SMNVEV come from the germline V gene (reference sequence). The CDR3 runs to 15 residues. V dropped 6 bases and J dropped 4 bases, with 16 bases sitting between them. This CDR3 is CASRVGQNVYNEQFF. The CDR3 coding sequence is TGTGCCAGCAGGGTCGGACAGAACGTTTACAATGAGCAGTTCTTC.

This clone was detected only a few times. The chain carries TRBV4-3 and TRBJ1-2; a possible D gene is TRBD1 (6 bases). CDR3 length equals 14 residues. Trimming took off 1 base at V and 3 bases at J, with 9 bases between the two ends. Germline assignment: CDR1 LGHNA and CDR2 YSLEER. CDR3 region: CASSQGYRDYGYTF. CDR3 DNA: TGCGCCAGCAGCCAAGGATACAGGGACTATGGCTACACCTTC.

The chain couples TRBV28 to TRBJ2-2; TRBD2 agrees at 8 bases. Per the germline V gene, CDR1 is MDHEN and CDR2 is SYDVKM. This CDR3 region has 17 residues. The V and J ends lost 6 bases and 7 bases, in that order; junction bases with no gene match: 16. CDR3 coding DNA: TGTGCCAGCAGCCTGGCGGGACTAGATTCTGGCAGCGGGGAGCTGTTTTTT. This gives the protein CASSLAGLDSGSGELFF.

This rearrangement joins TRBV6-2 or TRBV6-3 to TRBJ2-3; possible D gene TRBD2, 6 bases. The germline V gene has CDR1 MNHEY and CDR2 SVGEGT. This CDR3 contains 17 residues. The V end was cut by 2 bases, the J end by 3 bases, with 18 bases between. The CDR3 nucleotides are TGTGCCAGCAGTTACGCCGCAGGGAGGTGGGGAACAGATACGCAGTATTTT. Its protein is CASSYAAGRWGTDTQYF.

This sequence joins TRBV6-2 or TRBV6-3 and TRBJ1-1, with D hard to call. The CDR3 loop spans 13 amino acids. V was trimmed by 4 bases and J by 1 base, leaving 7 bases between them. Germline V gene lookup returns CDR1 MNHEY and CDR2 SVGEGT. DNA for the CDR3: TGTGCCAGCAGTTCGGCGGAGAACACTGAAGCTTTCTTT. Translating it yields CASSSAENTEAFF.

The chain has TRBV28 and TRBJ2-3, with D possibly being TRBD2 (6 bases). Germline CDR1 is MDHEN and CDR2 is SYDVKM. The CDR3 runs 15 residues. V was cut by 3 bases and J by 1 base, with 11 bases left in between. CDR3 sequence: CASSFQRVGTDTQYF. The CDR3 DNA is TGTGCCAGCAGTTTCCAGCGGGTGGGCACAGATACGCAGTATTTT.

This clone was detected a few times. The chain combines TRBV10-3 with TRBJ1-6; the match to TRBD1 covers 8 bases. V was clipped by 3 bases and J by 10 bases; unmatched bases: 8. CDR1 is ENHRY and CDR2 is SYGVKD in the germline V gene. This CDR3 has 15 residues. The CDR3 bases are TGTGCCATCAGTGATCCTGGGACAGGTGGCTCACCCCTCCACTTT. It encodes CAISDPGTGGSPLHF.

The chain links TRBV6-5 to TRBJ2-7; no definite D call. Trimming removed 8 bases at V and 6 bases at J, with 17 bases between. CDR3 length equals 13 residues. Germline V gene sequence: CDR1 MNHEY, CDR2 SVGAGI. CDR3 coding DNA: TGTGCCAGCCGAGTGCATACCCTTGGCGAGCAGTACTTC. Protein product: CASRVHTLGEQYF.

The chain links TRBV5-1 to TRBJ1-1, with D uncertain. Per the germline V gene, CDR1 is SGHRS and CDR2 is YFSETQ. This CDR3 spans 14 amino acids. V lost 0 bases and J 7 bases, leaving 13 bases between the germline ends. CDR3 sequence reads: CASSLVRPRGEAFF. The CDR3 bases are TGCGCCAGCAGCTTGGTCAGGCCCCGGGGTGAAGCTTTCTTT.

The V gene is TRBV2, the J gene TRBJ2-1; TRBD2 agrees at 8 bases. The V gene's germline CDR1 is SNHLY and CDR2 FYNNEI. The V gene end was trimmed by 6 bases and the J gene end by 7 bases; junction bases not matched to a gene: 8. The CDR3 contains 14 residues. In DNA form, the CDR3 reads TGTGCCAGCAGAAACAGCGGGAGAAGTAATGAGCAGTTCTTC. This codes for CASRNSGRSNEQFF.

The genes are TRBV4-3 and TRBJ2-1; D unresolved. This CDR3 has 14 amino acids. V lost 0 bases, J lost 11 bases, and 14 bases lay in between. Germline V gene lookup returns CDR1 LGHNA and CDR2 YSLEER. CDR3 DNA: TGCGCCAGCAGCCAAGATCGGGTGGCTTCCAAGCAGTTCTTC. Translation: CASSQDRVASKQFF.